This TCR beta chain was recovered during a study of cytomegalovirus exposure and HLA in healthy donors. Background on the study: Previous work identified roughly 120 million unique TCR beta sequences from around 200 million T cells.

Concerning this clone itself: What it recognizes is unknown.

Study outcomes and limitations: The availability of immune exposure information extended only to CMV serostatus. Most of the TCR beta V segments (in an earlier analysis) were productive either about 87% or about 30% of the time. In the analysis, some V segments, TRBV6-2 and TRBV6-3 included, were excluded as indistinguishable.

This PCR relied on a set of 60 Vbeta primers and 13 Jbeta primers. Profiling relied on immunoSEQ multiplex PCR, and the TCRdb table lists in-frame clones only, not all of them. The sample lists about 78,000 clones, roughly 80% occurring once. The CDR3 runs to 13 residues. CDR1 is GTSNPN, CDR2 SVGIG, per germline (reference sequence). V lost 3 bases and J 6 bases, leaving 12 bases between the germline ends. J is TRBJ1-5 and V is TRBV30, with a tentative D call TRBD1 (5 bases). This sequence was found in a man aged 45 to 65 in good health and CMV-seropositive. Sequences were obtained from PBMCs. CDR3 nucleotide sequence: TGTGCCTGGAGGGAGGGACTCACTCAGCCCCAGCATTTT. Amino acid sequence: CAWREGLTQPQHF. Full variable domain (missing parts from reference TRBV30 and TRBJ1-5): SQTIHQWPATLVQPVGSPLSLECTVEGTSNPNLYWYRQAAGRGLQLLFYSVGIGQISSEVPQNLSASRPQDRQFILSSKKLLLSDSGFYLCAWREGLTQPQHFGDGTRLSIL.